This entry is about one TCR beta chain. The antigen is unknown. This sample is part of a study of OX40 agonist ivuxolimab in advanced cancers. The wider study: A partial response was reached by three patients: one with hepatocellular carcinoma and two with cutaneous melanoma. Study conclusions and caveats: Compared with others, partial responders at 0.1-3.0 mg/kg displayed clonal expansion among the lowest.

The germline CDR1 and CDR2 sequences are LNHDA and SQIVND (reference sequence). V shed 6 bases and J 5 bases; nucleotides not matched to a gene: 6. The CDR3 has 14 amino acids. The assay was immunoSEQ multiplex PCR, and TCRdb's table has in-frame clones only and misses some. The table lists tens of thousands of clones, 85% to 95% of them singletons. No patient had autoimmune disease or received systemic immunosuppression. This chain links TRBV19 with TRBJ2-1; 8 nucleotides match TRBD1. The TCR comes from an adult with an advanced solid tumor such as melanoma, head and neck, liver or kidney cancer. The sample here was CD4+ or CD8+ T cells sorted from blood, taken in a trial of the OX40 agonist ivuxolimab. As DNA, the CDR3 is TGTGCCAGTAGCGTCCACAGGGGGAACAATGAGCAGTTCTTC. It yields the protein CASSVHRGNNEQFF. The variable domain in full, with the rest retrieved from reference TRBV19 and TRBJ2-1, is DGGITQSPKYLFRKEGQNVTLSCEQNLNHDAMYWYRQDPGQGLRLIYYSQIVNDFQKGDIAEGYSVSREKKESFPLTVTSAQKNPTAFYLCASSVHRGNNEQFFGPGTRLTVL.